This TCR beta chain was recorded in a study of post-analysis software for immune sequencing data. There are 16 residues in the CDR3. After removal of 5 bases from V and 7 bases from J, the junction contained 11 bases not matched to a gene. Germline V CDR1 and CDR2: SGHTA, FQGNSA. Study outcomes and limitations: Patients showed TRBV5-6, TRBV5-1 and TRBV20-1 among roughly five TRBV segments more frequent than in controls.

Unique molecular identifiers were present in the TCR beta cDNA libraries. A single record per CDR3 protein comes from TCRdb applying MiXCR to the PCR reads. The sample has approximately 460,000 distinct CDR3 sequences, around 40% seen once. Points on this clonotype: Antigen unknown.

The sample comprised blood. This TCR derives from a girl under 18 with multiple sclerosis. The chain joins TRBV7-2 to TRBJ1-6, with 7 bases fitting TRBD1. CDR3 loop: CASSQRQGGTNSPLHF. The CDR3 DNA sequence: TGTGCCAGCAGCCAACGACAGGGTGGGACGAATTCACCCCTCCACTTT. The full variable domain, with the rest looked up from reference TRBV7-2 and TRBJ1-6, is GAGVSQSPSNKVTEKGKDVELRCDPISGHTALYWYRQSLGQGLEFLIYFQGNSAPDKSGLPSDRFSAERTGGSVSTLTIQRTQQEDSAVYLCASSQRQGGTNSPLHFGNGTRLTVT.